A selection of T cell receptor beta chains follows, all from one sample in a study of blood T cell repertoires in COVID-19. This table comes from immunoSEQ multiplex PCR, and its TCRdb copy is limited to in-frame clones, with some not included. Among over 70,000 clones listed, roughly 86% were seen once. The sequenced sample was peripheral blood. All receptors come from a man aged 55 to 69 with acute or convalescent COVID-19. CDR3s include the opening cysteine and the closing phenylalanine or tryptophan. The D gene is left open where the match is weak. Some rows have no size entry. The others give once, few or many, or a class for an expanded clone.

j_call,d_call,clone_size,v_call,cdr3_aa,cdr3_nt
TRBJ1-2,TRBD1,NA,TRBV5-5,CASSFTQGRNYGYTF,TGTGCCAGCAGCTTTACACAGGGGCGAAACTATGGCTACACCTTC
TRBJ2-5,NA,NA,TRBV5-6,CASSLAPGSFETQYF,TGTGCCAGCAGCTTGGCCCCCGGGTCGTTCGAGACCCAGTACTTC
TRBJ1-1,NA,NA,TRBV12-3/TRBV12-4,CASSPGVEAFF,TGTGCCAGCAGTCCAGGGGTTGAAGCTTTCTTT
TRBJ2-5,NA,NA,TRBV6-1,CASSEWQGTGTQYF,TGTGCCAGCAGTGAATGGCAGGGAACAGGGACCCAGTACTTC
TRBJ2-1,TRBD2,NA,TRBV2,CASNIEVGGSGEQFF,TGTGCCAGCAACATCGAAGTGGGCGGGAGCGGAGAGCAGTTCTTC
TRBJ2-2,TRBD2,NA,TRBV7-2,CASSSLAGDPANTGELFF,TGTGCCAGCAGCTCCCTAGCGGGGGACCCAGCGAACACCGGGGAGCTGTTTTTT
TRBJ1-2,TRBD1,NA,TRBV28,CASSYRGLGYTF,TGTGCCAGCAGTTACAGGGGCTTAGGCTACACCTTC
TRBJ2-3,TRBD2,NA,TRBV12-5,CASGSTSGGYTDTQYF,TGTGCTAGTGGATCTACTAGCGGGGGATACACAGATACGCAGTATTTT
TRBJ1-6,TRBD1,NA,TRBV7-9,CASSKQGNSYNSPLHF,TGTGCCAGCAGCAAACAGGGGAACTCCTATAATTCACCCCTCCACTTT
TRBJ2-5,TRBD2,NA,TRBV28,CASNIAGVEETQYF,TGTGCCAGCAATATAGCGGGAGTCGAAGAGACCCAGTACTTC
TRBJ2-7,NA,NA,TRBV7-6,CASSAPSDRSYEQYF,TGTGCCAGCAGCGCCCCATCGGACAGATCCTACGAGCAGTACTTC
TRBJ2-1,NA,NA,TRBV5-5,CASSLELKASYNEQFF,TGTGCCAGCAGCTTGGAACTAAAAGCCTCCTACAATGAGCAGTTCTTC
TRBJ1-1,NA,NA,TRBV7-3,CASSLGPGGTEAFF,TGTGCCAGCAGCTTGGGGCCGGGGGGCACTGAAGCTTTCTTT
TRBJ1-1,NA,NA,TRBV9,CASSAQVNTEAFF,TGTGCCAGCAGCGCACAGGTGAACACTGAAGCTTTCTTT
TRBJ2-2,NA,NA,TRBV3-1/TRBV3-2,CASSQANGVTGELFF,TGTGCCAGCAGCCAAGCGAACGGGGTGACCGGGGAGCTGTTTTTT
TRBJ1-2,TRBD1,few,TRBV29-1,CSATTGGKGYTF,TGCAGCGCTACGACAGGGGGCAAAGGCTACACCTTC
TRBJ2-7,TRBD1,NA,TRBV7-2,CASSFSGTGVLEQYF,TGTGCCAGCAGCTTCTCCGGGACAGGGGTTTTGGAGCAGTACTTC
TRBJ2-2,NA,NA,TRBV25-1,CASTGDYNTGELFF,TGTGCCAGCACTGGTGACTATAACACCGGGGAGCTGTTTTTT
TRBJ2-7,TRBD2,NA,TRBV19,CASSTGLAAPHEQYF,TGTGCCAGTAGTACGGGACTAGCGGCCCCCCACGAGCAGTACTTC
TRBJ1-6,NA,NA,TRBV19,CASSIENGANSPLHF,TGTGCCAGTAGTATCGAGAATGGGGCCAATTCACCCCTCCACTTT
TRBJ1-3,TRBD1,NA,TRBV27,CASSWRGQGTGNTIYF,TGTGCCAGCAGTTGGCGGGGACAGGGGACTGGAAACACCATATATTTT
TRBJ1-1,TRBD1,NA,TRBV7-3,CASSPDRWGTEAFF,TGTGCCAGCAGCCCGGACAGGTGGGGCACTGAAGCTTTCTTT
TRBJ1-2,TRBD1,NA,TRBV6-5,CASGDRGQGNGYTF,TGTGCCAGCGGCGATAGGGGACAGGGGAATGGCTACACCTTC
TRBJ1-6,NA,once,TRBV23-1,CASSRASGGGLTPLHF,TGCGCCAGCAGTCGGGCCTCGGGGGGAGGGTTGACACCCCTCCACTTT
TRBJ2-1,NA,NA,TRBV7-2,CASSLDSYNEQFF,TGTGCCAGCAGCTTAGACAGTTACAATGAGCAGTTCTTC
TRBJ1-4,NA,NA,TRBV9,CASSQGPLNEKLFF,TGTGCCAGCAGCCAGGGGCCTTTAAATGAAAAACTGTTTTTT
TRBJ2-4,TRBD2,NA,TRBV29-1,CSAGTSRSKNIQYF,TGCAGCGCAGGGACTAGCAGGTCCAAAAACATTCAGTACTTC
TRBJ2-3,TRBD2,NA,TRBV28,CASSSYSGSPDTQYF,TGTGCCAGCAGTTCCTATAGCGGGAGCCCCGATACGCAGTATTTT
TRBJ2-5,TRBD2,NA,TRBV7-2,CASSLAGGRETQYF,TGTGCCAGCAGCCTAGCGGGGGGGCGGGAGACCCAGTACTTC
TRBJ2-7,TRBD1,NA,TRBV25-1,CASIFHGDRGSYEQYF,TGTGCCAGCATCTTCCACGGGGACAGGGGATCCTACGAGCAGTACTTC
TRBJ2-3,TRBD2,NA,TRBV7-2,CASSLAVASGEADTQYF,TGTGCCAGCAGCTTAGCGGTGGCCAGCGGGGAGGCGGATACGCAGTATTTT
TRBJ2-3,TRBD2,NA,TRBV30,CAWNGGVGDTQYF,TGTGCCTGGAACGGGGGGGTGGGGGATACGCAGTATTTT
TRBJ2-5,TRBD1,NA,TRBV28,CASLQTGGGETQYF,TGTGCCAGCTTACAGACAGGGGGAGGAGAGACCCAGTACTTC
TRBJ2-1,TRBD2,NA,TRBV18,CASSPPSGEYNEQFF,TGTGCCAGCTCACCACCGAGCGGGGAGTACAATGAGCAGTTCTTC
TRBJ1-4,NA,NA,TRBV18,CASSPATAPGEKLFF,TGTGCCAGCTCACCCGCGACAGCTCCTGGTGAAAAACTGTTTTTT
TRBJ1-5,NA,NA,TRBV5-6,CASSLGAGNNNQPQHF,TGTGCCAGCAGCTTGGGTGCAGGGAATAACAATCAGCCCCAGCATTTT
TRBJ1-1,TRBD1,NA,TRBV5-1,CASSPGPDRVFDTEAFF,TGCGCCAGCAGCCCAGGACCTGACAGGGTGTTTGACACTGAAGCTTTCTTT
TRBJ2-3,TRBD1,NA,TRBV19,CASSTGGGADTQYF,TGTGCCAGTAGTACAGGGGGCGGCGCAGATACGCAGTATTTT
TRBJ2-3,TRBD1,NA,TRBV24-1,CAKESGTGVNTQYF,TGTGCCAAAGAATCCGGGACAGGGGTGAATACGCAGTATTTT
TRBJ2-5,TRBD2,NA,TRBV19,CASSSGTSDVQYF,TGTGCCAGTAGTAGCGGGACTAGCGATGTCCAGTACTTC
TRBJ1-3,TRBD1,NA,TRBV7-2,CATQGGGGNTIYF,TGTGCCACACAGGGGGGGGGAGGAAACACCATATATTTT
TRBJ2-7,TRBD2,NA,TRBV24-1,CATSDPGLPYEQYF,TGTGCCACCAGTGACCCGGGACTACCCTACGAGCAGTACTTC
TRBJ2-1,NA,NA,TRBV7-2,CASRSLGPYNEQFF,TGTGCCAGCAGATCACTAGGGCCGTACAATGAGCAGTTCTTC
TRBJ2-5,TRBD1,NA,TRBV5-6,CASSFRGQKETQYF,TGTGCCAGCAGCTTCAGGGGGCAGAAGGAGACCCAGTACTTC
TRBJ1-5,NA,NA,TRBV4-2,CASSQEDSTGMVKPQHF,TGTGCCAGCAGCCAAGAGGACTCTACAGGGATGGTAAAGCCCCAGCATTTT
TRBJ2-1,TRBD2,NA,TRBV19,CASRTRGTSGYNEQFF,TGTGCCAGTAGGACTCGCGGGACTAGCGGCTACAATGAGCAGTTCTTC
TRBJ2-1,NA,NA,TRBV21-1,CASSKGGPYNEQFF,TGTGCCAGCAGCAAAGGGGGCCCCTACAATGAGCAGTTCTTC
TRBJ2-7,TRBD2,NA,TRBV6-2/TRBV6-3,CASSSLGRGRYEQYF,TGTGCCAGCAGTTCACTGGGGAGGGGCCGATACGAGCAGTACTTC
TRBJ1-2,NA,NA,TRBV7-8,CASSLSRSGYTF,TGTGCCAGCAGCTTATCGAGGAGTGGCTACACCTTC
TRBJ2-7,NA,few,TRBV3-1/TRBV3-2,CASSNLVEQYF,TGTGCCAGCAGCAACTTAGTCGAGCAGTACTTC
TRBJ2-2,TRBD2,few,TRBV12-5,CASGMGLAGGRGTGELFF,TGTGCTAGTGGTATGGGACTAGCGGGGGGGCGCGGCACCGGGGAGCTGTTTTTT
TRBJ2-1,NA,once,TRBV11-3,CASSLRSHNEQFF,TGTGCCAGCAGCTTAAGAAGCCACAATGAGCAGTTCTTC
TRBJ2-5,NA,NA,TRBV12-3/TRBV12-4,CASSLLGTQYF,TGTGCCAGCAGTCTTCTAGGGACCCAGTACTTC
TRBJ2-1,TRBD2,NA,TRBV29-1,CSARGLAGGPLGFF,TGCAGCGCACGAGGGCTAGCGGGAGGGCCTTTAGGGTTCTTC
TRBJ1-1,NA,NA,TRBV3-1/TRBV3-2,CASSLKGAAEAFF,TGTGCCAGCAGCCTTAAGGGAGCCGCTGAAGCTTTCTTT
TRBJ1-5,NA,NA,TRBV2,CASSELPGVQQPQHF,TGTGCCAGCAGTGAGCTGCCAGGGGTCCAACAGCCCCAGCATTTT
TRBJ1-3,NA,NA,TRBV7-2,CASSFRDRNTIYF,TGTGCCAGCAGCTTCAGGGATCGAAACACCATATATTTT
TRBJ2-2,TRBD1,once,TRBV5-1,CASSSGQGTTGELFF,TGCGCCAGCAGCTCCGGACAGGGGACAACCGGGGAGCTGTTTTTT
TRBJ2-7,TRBD2,NA,TRBV6-2/TRBV6-3,CASSYGGGSYEQYF,TGTGCCAGCAGTTATGGCGGGGGCTCCTACGAGCAGTACTTC